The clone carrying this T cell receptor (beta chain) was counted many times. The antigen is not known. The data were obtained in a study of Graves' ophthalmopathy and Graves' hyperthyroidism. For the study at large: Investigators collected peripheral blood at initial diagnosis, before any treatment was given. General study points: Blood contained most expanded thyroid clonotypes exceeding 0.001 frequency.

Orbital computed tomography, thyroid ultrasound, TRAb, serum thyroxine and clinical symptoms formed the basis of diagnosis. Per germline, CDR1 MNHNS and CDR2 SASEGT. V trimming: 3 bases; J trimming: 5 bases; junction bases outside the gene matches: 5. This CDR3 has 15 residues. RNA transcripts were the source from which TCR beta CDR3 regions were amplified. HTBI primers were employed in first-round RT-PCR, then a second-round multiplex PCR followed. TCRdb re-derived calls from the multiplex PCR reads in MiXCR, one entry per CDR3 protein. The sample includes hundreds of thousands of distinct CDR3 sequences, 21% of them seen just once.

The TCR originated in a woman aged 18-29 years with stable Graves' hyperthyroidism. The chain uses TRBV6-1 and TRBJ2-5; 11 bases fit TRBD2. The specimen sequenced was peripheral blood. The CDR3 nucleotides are TGTGCCAGCAGTGAGTTAGCGGGAGGGCTCGAGACCCAGTACTTC. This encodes CASSELAGGLETQYF.